The sequence of this TCR beta chain was determined in a study of shared clonotypes between healthy human individuals. The overall study: The composition of the donors was a couple of women and a few men aged 18 to 49.

On this clone: Its antigen is not identified.

Study results and limitations: Around 5% was the fraction of naive CD4 clonotypes found shared across four donors.

Libraries were prepared by immunoSEQ multiplex PCR; TCRdb keeps only in-frame clonotypes and omits some of them. The top ten hold approximately 0.35% of the sample, which has approximately 2.5 million clones, approximately 94% seen once. The CDR3 runs to 11 residues. Trimming pared 7 bases from V and 5 bases from J, leaving 7 bases between. The V gene's germline CDR1 is MDHEN and CDR2 SYDVKM. The chain combines TRBV28 with TRBJ2-3; D gene uncertain. This clonotype was obtained from a man between 18 and 29 years old in good health. Some clones in this sample may be carry-over from other donors' samples. The specimen sequenced was naive CD4+ T cells from PBMCs. Subset meaning: CD45RA+ positively selected. This chain's CDR3 is CASKIEDTQYF. The CDR3 nucleotides are TGTGCCAGCAAGATTGAAGATACGCAGTATTTT.